Below are 2 T cell receptor beta chains sequenced from a single sample in a study of shared clonotypes between healthy human individuals. Using immunoSEQ multiplex PCR, the repertoire was profiled, and TCRdb retains in-frame clones only, with some absent. The table has 2,500,000 or so clones, roughly 93% seen once; the top ten hold about 0.39%. Sequencing input: naive CD4+ T cells from PBMCs. Subset: CD45RA+ positively selected. The receptor source for this set is a man in his late teens or twenties in good health. Some clones in this sample may be carry-over from other donors' samples.

This chain connects TRBV6-5 to TRBJ2-5; TRBD1 agrees at 8 bases. Germline values: CDR1 MNHEY, CDR2 SVGAGI. V gave up 4 bases and J gave up 0 bases; unmatched junction bases: 4. The CDR3 has 15 amino acids. This CDR3 reads CASSSRQGHQETQYF. In nucleotides, the CDR3 is TGTGCCAGCAGTTCCCGACAGGGGCACCAAGAGACCCAGTACTTC.

V gene TRBV10-3 combines with J gene TRBJ2-7; perhaps TRBD2 as D (5 bases). CDR1 ENHRY and CDR2 SYGVKD come from the germline V gene. V was pared by 8 bases and J by 3 bases, with 17 bases between. CDR3 length equals 14 residues. In DNA form, the CDR3 reads TGTGCCATCTCGCGCTTGCAGAGGGACTACGAGCAGTACTTC. It codes for CAISRLQRDYEQYF.